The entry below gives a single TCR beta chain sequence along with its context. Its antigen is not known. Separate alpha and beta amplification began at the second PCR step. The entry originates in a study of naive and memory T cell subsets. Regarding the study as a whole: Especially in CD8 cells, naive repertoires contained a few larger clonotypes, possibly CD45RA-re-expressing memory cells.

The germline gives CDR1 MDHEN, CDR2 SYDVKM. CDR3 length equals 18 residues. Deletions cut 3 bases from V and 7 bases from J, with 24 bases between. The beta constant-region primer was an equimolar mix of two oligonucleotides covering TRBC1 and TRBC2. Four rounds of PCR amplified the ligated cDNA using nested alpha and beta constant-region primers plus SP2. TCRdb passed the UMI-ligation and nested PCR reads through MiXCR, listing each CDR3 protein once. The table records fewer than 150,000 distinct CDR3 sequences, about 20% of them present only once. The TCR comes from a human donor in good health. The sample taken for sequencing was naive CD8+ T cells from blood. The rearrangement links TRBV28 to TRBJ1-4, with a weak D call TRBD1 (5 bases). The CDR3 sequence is CASSFPPRVGTDVEKLFF. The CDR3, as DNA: TGTGCCAGCAGTTTCCCACCAAGGGTCGGGACTGACGTTGAAAAACTGTTTTTT. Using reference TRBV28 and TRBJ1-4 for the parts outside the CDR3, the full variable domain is DVKVTQSSRYLVKRTGEKVFLECVQDMDHENMFWYRQDPGLGLRLIYFSYDVKMKEKGDIPEGYSVSREKKERFSLILESASTNQTSMYLCASSFPPRVGTDVEKLFFGSGTQLSVL.